A selection of T cell receptor beta chains follows, all from one sample in a study of blood T cell repertoires in COVID-19. The table came from immunoSEQ multiplex PCR; TCRdb's copy has only in-frame clones and leaves some out. Of fewer than 450,000 clones in the sample, approximately 91% were seen once. Source material: peripheral blood. These receptors all come from a woman in her 70s with COVID-19, enrolled during active disease. The CDR3 runs from the conserved cysteine through the conserved F or W. The D gene is left open where the match is weak. For some rows the clone size is stated as once, few or many, or as a class when expanded; others skip it.

DNA	CDR3	size	V	D	J
TGTGCCAGCTCACCCGAGGGGACAGGAAGATATGGCTACACCTTC	CASSPEGTGRYGYTF	NA	TRBV18	TRBD1	TRBJ1-2
TGCGCCAGCAGCCGCACCGGGATGAACACTGAAGCTTTCTTT	CASSRTGMNTEAFF	NA	TRBV4-3	NA	TRBJ1-1
TGTGCCAGCAGCGCCATAGGGGTGAGAGAGCAGTACTTC	CASSAIGVREQYF	NA	TRBV7-8	NA	TRBJ2-7
TGTGCCAGCAGCATTCAGATATTCACCGGGGAGCTGTTTTTT	CASSIQIFTGELFF	NA	TRBV21-1	NA	TRBJ2-2
TGTGCCAGCAGTTATTCTCCCGCGGGACAGGCCGACTATGGCTACACCTTC	CASSYSPAGQADYGYTF	NA	TRBV6-2/TRBV6-3	TRBD1	TRBJ1-2
TGTGCCAGCAGTTTATTTGCGGGTTCCTACGAGCAGTACTTC	CASSLFAGSYEQYF	NA	TRBV28	NA	TRBJ2-7
TGCGCCAGCAGCAATCAGACAGGGGGCAACTATGGCTACACCTTC	CASSNQTGGNYGYTF	NA	TRBV5-1	TRBD1	TRBJ1-2
TGTGCCAGCAGTTTAAACAGGGGTGGAGGAGAGACCCAGTACTTC	CASSLNRGGGETQYF	NA	TRBV27	TRBD1	TRBJ2-5
TGCGCCAGCAGCCAAGAGCCCCAGGGGGCTCGCGAGCAGTACTTC	CASSQEPQGAREQYF	NA	TRBV4-3	TRBD1	TRBJ2-7
TGTGCCAGCAGTTACTCGACACAGGCGAACACTGAAGCTTTCTTT	CASSYSTQANTEAFF	NA	TRBV6-2/TRBV6-3	NA	TRBJ1-1
TGTGCCAGCAGTGATGGCGGAACCTACGAGCAGTACTTC	CASSDGGTYEQYF	NA	TRBV6-1	NA	TRBJ2-7
TGTGCCACCAGTGGGACAGGGGGACTCGCAGATACGCAGTATTTT	CATSGTGGLADTQYF	NA	TRBV24-1	TRBD1	TRBJ2-3
TGCGCCAGCACGGGGGGGGCACGCCCGAACACAGATACGCAGTATTTT	CASTGGARPNTDTQYF	NA	TRBV10-1	TRBD2	TRBJ2-3
TGTGCCAGCAGTATCGACTGGAATGAAAAACTGTTTTTT	CASSIDWNEKLFF	NA	TRBV12-3/TRBV12-4	NA	TRBJ1-4
TGTGCCAGCAGCTTAAATAGCGGGGGACCCTACAATGAGCAGTTCTTC	CASSLNSGGPYNEQFF	NA	TRBV7-3	TRBD2	TRBJ2-1
TGTGCCAGCAGTATACAGGGGGCGGGTTCACCCCTCCACTTT	CASSIQGAGSPLHF	NA	TRBV28	TRBD1	TRBJ1-6
TGTGCCAGCTTACAGGGTGATAATTCACCCCTCCACTTT	CASLQGDNSPLHF	few	TRBV12-3/TRBV12-4	NA	TRBJ1-6
TGCGCCAGCAGCTTGGCCGCGGCGGGGGGCGCGATTACAGCCTACGAGCAGTACTTC	CASSLAAAGGAITAYEQYF	NA	TRBV5-1	TRBD2	TRBJ2-7
TGTGCCAGCTTACCACCGAGCCCCTCCTACAATGAGCAGTTCTTC	CASLPPSPSYNEQFF	once	TRBV18	NA	TRBJ2-1
TGCGCCAGCAGCCTCGGCGGGGATGGAGATACGCAGTATTTT	CASSLGGDGDTQYF	NA	TRBV5-1	NA	TRBJ2-3
TGTGCCAGCAGTTCTGATCAGATTAGCACAGATACGCAGTATTTT	CASSSDQISTDTQYF	once	TRBV27	NA	TRBJ2-3
TGCAGCGTTGTAGGGACTAGCGGGGGGAGCACAGATACGCAGTATTTT	CSVVGTSGGSTDTQYF	NA	TRBV29-1	TRBD2	TRBJ2-3
TGTGCCAGCAGCTTAGTCTATTCGGCGGGCGGAGGCTACACCTTC	CASSLVYSAGGGYTF	few	TRBV7-2	NA	TRBJ1-2
TGTGCCTGGAGAGGGACAGGGACTAATGAAAAACTGTTTTTT	CAWRGTGTNEKLFF	NA	TRBV30	TRBD1	TRBJ1-4
TGTGCCAGCAGCCAAGCTGCCGGGGTAGCGGTAGGGACCCAGTACTTC	CASSQAAGVAVGTQYF	NA	TRBV14	NA	TRBJ2-5
TGTGCCAGCTCACGGACTAGCGGGGGGACTAGCTCCTACGAGCAGTACTTC	CASSRTSGGTSSYEQYF	NA	TRBV18	TRBD2	TRBJ2-7
TGTGCCAGCAGTTACTCACAGGGGGGAACTTCCTACGAGCAGTACTTC	CASSYSQGGTSYEQYF	NA	TRBV6-5	TRBD1	TRBJ2-7